This entry concerns a single T cell receptor beta chain. What it binds is not known. The record originates from a study of cytomegalovirus exposure and HLA in healthy donors. Study-level findings and limits: Sequencing likely caused a cluster of highly shared sequence variants.

The primer mix had 60 Vbeta and 13 Jbeta primers. Clones were sequenced by immunoSEQ multiplex PCR, and TCRdb holds only the in-frame ones, with some missing. The sample holds roughly 120,000 clones, 76% seen once. J lost 0 bases, V lost 4 bases, and 1 base had no gene match. This CDR3 has 14 amino acids. Germline V gives CDR1 SGDLS, CDR2 YYNGEE. The clonotype originates from a man between 45 and 60 years old in good health and CMV-seronegative. The sample comprised PBMCs. The rearrangement links TRBV9 to TRBJ1-1; 9 bases align to TRBD1. The CDR3, as DNA: TGTGCCAGCAGCCGGACAGGGGTGAACACTGAAGCTTTCTTT. This gives the protein CASSRTGVNTEAFF.